What follows are 8 T cell receptor beta chains derived from one specimen sequenced in a study of regulatory T cells in long-lasting Graves disease. As for time point: persistent/refractory GD, antithyroid drugs over 5 years with positive TRAb. PBMCs provided the RNA from which the TCR library was made. Arm-PCR of CDR3 regions with iRepertoire HTBI primers generated TCR beta libraries. MiXCR was run by TCRdb on the multiplex PCR reads, yielding one entry per CDR3 protein. The sample has 400,000 to 500,000 distinct CDR3 sequences, around a fifth seen once. Sequenced material: peripheral blood mononuclear cells (PBMCs), taken when the disease was refractory, from a patient treated with antithyroid drugs. The receptors were gathered from a female donor with Graves disease.

This clonotype appeared many times. This sequence joins TRBV20-1 and TRBJ1-2; TRBD1 is a possible D gene (5 bases). Germline CDR1 is DFQATT and CDR2 is SNEGSKA (reference sequence). Trimming cost V 3 bases and J 5 bases, with 13 bases left between them. The CDR3 extends over 13 amino acids. This CDR3 is CSARGVTLYGYTF. Written as DNA, the CDR3 is TGCAGTGCTAGGGGGGTGACTCTATATGGCTACACCTTC.

This sequence joins TRBV20-1 and TRBJ2-7; 8 bases agree with TRBD1. Per the germline V gene, CDR1 is DFQATT and CDR2 is SNEGSKA (reference sequence). This CDR3 spans 13 amino acids. J lost 2 bases, V lost 3 bases, and 3 bases had no gene match. The CDR3 DNA reads as TGCAGTGCTAGGGGACAGGTTGCCTACGAGCAGTACTTC. This sequence encodes CSARGQVAYEQYF.

A few counts support this clonotype. The chain carries TRBV6-5 and TRBJ1-1; D is unclear. The CDR3 runs to 12 residues. Germline CDR1 reads MNHEY; CDR2 reads SVGAGI. Trimming left V 2 bases short and J 5 bases short, with 6 bases between. The CDR3 region is CASSYVETEAFF. The DNA for the CDR3 is TGTGCCAGCAGTTACGTAGAGACTGAAGCTTTCTTT.

J is TRBJ2-1 and V is TRBV7-2; TRBD1 is a possible D gene (5 bases). This CDR3 contains 13 residues. V lost 3 bases and J lost 8, with 11 bases in between. In germline, CDR1 is SGHTA, CDR2 FQGNSA. For the CDR3, the DNA is TGTGCCAGCAGCTTCCCCCTAGGGGATGAGCAGTTCTTC. Encoded protein: CASSFPLGDEQFF.

This clonotype occurred many times. The chain is built from TRBV28 and TRBJ1-1; D gene ambiguous. Germline V gene lookup returns CDR1 MDHEN and CDR2 SYDVKM. Deletions cut 6 bases from V and 3 bases from J, with 14 bases between. The CDR3 totals 14 residues. CDR3 DNA sequence: TGTGCCAGCAGCAGGCAGACGGCTTACACTGAAGCTTTCTTT. Its translation is CASSRQTAYTEAFF.

A remark on this clonotype: This could be a read error, since a much larger clone is one nucleotide away. The CDR3 coding sequence is TGTGCCGGCAGCGGGACAGCTTACTCTGGAAACACCATATATTTT. As protein: CAGSGTAYSGNTIYF. This chain links TRBV2 with TRBJ1-3, with 7 bases lining up with TRBD1. Germline CDR1 is SNHLY and CDR2 is FYNNEI. The CDR3 length is 15 residues.

This clonotype was observed many times. This CDR3 reads CACCGLVRSEQYF. CDR3 coding DNA: TGTGCCTGCTGCGGGTTAGTGAGGAGCGAGCAGTACTTC. The chain uses TRBV6-1 and TRBJ2-7; D possibly corresponds to TRBD2 (5 bases). The V and J ends lost 11 bases and 6 bases respectively, with 20 bases between them. This CDR3 region has 13 residues. Germline CDR1 is MNHNS and CDR2 is SASEGT.

The chain couples TRBV5-1 to TRBJ1-1, with D perhaps TRBD1 (6 bases). Between the trimmed V and J ends, which lost 3 bases and 6 bases, there was a span of 15 bases. The germline V gene has CDR1 SGHRS and CDR2 YFSETQ. The CDR3 has 14 residues. The CDR3 loop is CASSSQGPWAEAFF. CDR3 sequence (DNA): TGCGCCAGCAGCTCACAGGGTCCGTGGGCTGAAGCTTTCTTT.